These T cell receptor beta chains were read from a single sample in a study of T cell responses to AZD1222 COVID-19 vaccine. The data were produced by immunoSEQ multiplex PCR, yet TCRdb's version contains in-frame clones alone and is incomplete. The sample records about 180,000 clones, 90% to 95% being singletons. The sequences come from peripheral blood, collected 28 days after the second dose of the MenACWY control vaccine. The receptor source for this set is an adult who received the MenACWY meningococcal vaccine as a control. Each CDR3 is given with its conserved first and last residue. A D gene is named only where the DNA matches it firmly. Clone sizes are given selectively: once, few, many, or a class where the clone is expanded.

cdr3_nt cdr3_aa v_call d_call clone_size j_call
TGTGCCAGCAGCTTTGAACACTCTGGAAACACCATATATTTT CASSFEHSGNTIYF TRBV5-6 . . TRBJ1-3
TGTGCCAGTAGCGCTCATGCCGGAAAACTGTTTTTT CASSAHAGKLFF TRBV19 . few TRBJ1-4
TGTGCCAGCAGTTATGTGGCCGTCGGGGCAAATGAGCAGTTCTTC CASSYVAVGANEQFF TRBV6-2/TRBV6-3 . . TRBJ2-1
TGTGCCAGCAGTTTCGCTCGGAGGGGAGGCAATCAGCCCCAGCATTTT CASSFARRGGNQPQHF TRBV28 . . TRBJ1-5
TGTGCCAGCCGAAGGGGACTAGCGGTTGGGGATACGCAGTATTTT CASRRGLAVGDTQYF TRBV3-1/TRBV3-2 TRBD2 . TRBJ2-3
TGTGCCAGCAGCTTAAGACAGGGGTTAAGGGCTTTCTTT CASSLRQGLRAFF TRBV11-3 TRBD1 . TRBJ1-1
TGCGCCAGCAGTGAACGGGCCGGTAGTGGCTACACCTTC CASSERAGSGYTF TRBV10-1 . . TRBJ1-2
TGTGCCAGCTCACCACGTCAGGTGTCTGGAAACACCATATATTTT CASSPRQVSGNTIYF TRBV18 . . TRBJ1-3
TGTGCCAGCTCTCCGGGACAGGGCGGCGGTGAAAAACTGTTTTTT CASSPGQGGGEKLFF TRBV18 TRBD1 . TRBJ1-4
TGTGCCTGGAGTGTAGGGGCGGGAGAGCAGTACTTC CAWSVGAGEQYF TRBV30 . . TRBJ2-7
TGTGCCAGCAGCTCCCAAGGGGGGGCAGGCACCGGGGAGCTGTTTTTT CASSSQGGAGTGELFF TRBV7-2 . once TRBJ2-2
TGTGCCAGTAGTACGGGACAGGGTGGATATGGCTACACCTTC CASSTGQGGYGYTF TRBV19 TRBD1 . TRBJ1-2
TGTGCCAGCAGTTCCTCCGGGTGGAGTGAAGCTTTCTTT CASSSSGWSEAFF TRBV27 . once TRBJ1-1
TGTGCCAGCAGCTTTGGGACAGGGGGGAACTATGGCTACACCTTC CASSFGTGGNYGYTF TRBV9 TRBD1 . TRBJ1-2
TGTGCCAGCAGCTTAGGGTGGCAGCCTAACTATGGCTACACCTTC CASSLGWQPNYGYTF TRBV7-9 . . TRBJ1-2
TGTGCCAGCTCCCCGGGGGCTTACTATGGCTACACCTTC CASSPGAYYGYTF TRBV18 . . TRBJ1-2
TGTGCCAGCAGCGTAGGGGGGGACACTGAAGCTTTCTTT CASSVGGDTEAFF TRBV9 . once TRBJ1-1
TGTGCCAGTAGTAGTAGCGGGGGCTTTAACACCGGGGAGCTGTTTTTT CASSSSGGFNTGELFF TRBV19 TRBD2 . TRBJ2-2
TGCGCCAGCAGCTTGGACACCGGTAGCTCCTACAATGAGCAGTTCTTC CASSLDTGSSYNEQFF TRBV5-1 . . TRBJ2-1
TGTGCCAGCAGCCTGGACAACAATCAGCCCCAGCATTTT CASSLDNNQPQHF TRBV7-9 . . TRBJ1-5
TGCGCCAGCAGTAGATCAGGGGGAGAGAACACTGAAGCTTTCTTT CASSRSGGENTEAFF TRBV4-1 TRBD1 . TRBJ1-1
TGTGCCAGCAGTAAGACAGGAGACAACACTGAAGCTTTCTTT CASSKTGDNTEAFF TRBV6-5 . . TRBJ1-1
TGTGCCAGCAGCTTAGACCGAGGCTCCTACGAGCAGTACTTC CASSLDRGSYEQYF TRBV5-6 . . TRBJ2-7
TGCGCCAGCACGCGGACAGGGGCTAACACTGAAGCTTTCTTT CASTRTGANTEAFF TRBV5-1 TRBD1 . TRBJ1-1
TGTGCCTGGAGTGAAGGGGGGGCTGGGTATTCACCCCTCCACTTT CAWSEGGAGYSPLHF TRBV30 . . TRBJ1-6
TGTGCCTGGAGTGTACTGAAGCTAAACTATGGCTACACCTTC CAWSVLKLNYGYTF TRBV30 . once TRBJ1-2
TGTGCCAGTAGTATAAAGGGCCAGGGAGACTATGGCTACACCTTC CASSIKGQGDYGYTF TRBV19 . . TRBJ1-2
TGTGCCAGCAGTTCTACAGGATCGGGCTTCTTT CASSSTGSGFF TRBV12-3/TRBV12-4 . . TRBJ1-1
TGTGCCAGCAGTTCGGACAGACTCTACACCTTC CASSSDRLYTF TRBV6-5 . . TRBJ1-2
TGTGCCTCCTCGGGACAGGATCGTTGGGAGCAGTTCTTC CASSGQDRWEQFF TRBV19 TRBD1 . TRBJ2-1
TGTGCCAGCTCACCGGGGGGACGGGGCTACGAGCAGTACTTC CASSPGGRGYEQYF TRBV18 . . TRBJ2-7
TGTGCCAGCTCACCCCCAGGGGGTCAGCTGATCTATGGCTACACCTTC CASSPPGGQLIYGYTF TRBV18 TRBD1 . TRBJ1-2
TGTGCCAGCAGGGGGGCAGGGGACTATGGCTACACCTTC CASRGAGDYGYTF TRBV2 . . TRBJ1-2